These 29 T cell receptor beta chains share one sample of origin, sequenced in a study of CD8+ T cells in alopecia areata. Sequencing templates came from extracted RNA that was reverse transcribed into cDNA. This table comes from immunoSEQ multiplex PCR, and its TCRdb copy is limited to in-frame clones, with some not included. The sample records approximately 180,000 clones, around 63% being singletons. Sequencing used CD4+ T cells sorted from blood, obtained at week 0. All receptors derive from a human donor with alopecia areata.

The J gene is TRBJ1-1, the V gene TRBV6-1, with D possibly being TRBD1 (6 bases). The CDR3 consists of 14 residues. Looked up from germline, CDR1 is MNHNS and CDR2 is SASEGT. Trimming removed 6 bases from V and 5 bases from J, with 16 bases in between. CDR3 residues: CASSSTGKGTEAFF. The DNA of the CDR3 is TGTGCCAGCAGCTCGACAGGAAAGGGGACTGAAGCTTTCTTT.

This rearrangement joins TRBV5-1 to TRBJ1-1, with D possibly TRBD1 on 6 matching bases. CDR1 SGHRS and CDR2 YFSETQ come from the germline V gene. The CDR3 contains 13 residues. Between the trimmed V and J ends, which lost 4 bases and 6 bases, there was a span of 13 bases. The CDR3 DNA is TGCGCCAGCAGCATCGGACAGATATCTGAAGCTTTCTTT. It encodes CASSIGQISEAFF.

This rearrangement joins TRBV15 to TRBJ2-1, with 8 positions matching TRBD1. CDR3 size: 15 residues. V lost 5 bases and J lost 2; bases outside the gene matches: 5. The germline V gene encodes CDR1 LNHNV and CDR2 YYDKDF (reference sequence). In nucleotides, the CDR3 is TGTGCCACCAGCGGATACAGGGGGACCTACAATGAGCAGTTCTTC. It is translated as CATSGYRGTYNEQFF.

CDR3 sequence (DNA): TGTGCCAGCAGCTCCGGACCGCAAGAGACCCAGTACTTC. Translated, it gives CASSSGPQETQYF. The V gene is TRBV7-3, the J gene TRBJ2-5, with D hard to call. The CDR3 extends over 13 amino acids. Germline V CDR1 and CDR2: SGHTA, FQGTGA. V lost 4 bases, J lost 2 bases, and 8 bases lay in between.

The chain joins TRBV29-1 to TRBJ1-2; possible D gene TRBD1, 6 bases. The CDR3 extends over 13 amino acids. V was clipped by 5 bases and J by 3 bases, with 13 bases between them. Looked up from germline, CDR1 is SQVTM and CDR2 is ANQGSEA. The CDR3 spells CSVKGGRDYGYTF. The DNA for the CDR3 is TGCAGCGTTAAAGGGGGGAGGGACTATGGCTACACCTTC.

The rearrangement joins TRBV29-1 to TRBJ2-7; D possibly uses TRBD1 or TRBD2 (5 bases each). Germline V gene lookup returns CDR1 SQVTM and CDR2 ANQGSEA. The CDR3 is made up of 12 amino acids. Trimming removed 6 bases from V and 3 bases from J, with 12 bases in between. The CDR3 is CSVTRENYEQYF. Written as DNA, the CDR3 is TGCAGCGTGACCAGGGAGAACTACGAGCAGTACTTC.

The rearrangement joins TRBV10-3 to TRBJ1-2; 7 nucleotides line up with TRBD1. Unmatched junction bases numbered 6, after V lost 3 bases and J lost 8 bases. This CDR3 has 13 amino acids. Germline V gene sequence: CDR1 ENHRY, CDR2 SYGVKD. In nucleotides, the CDR3 is TGTGCCATCAGTGAAAACAGGGGTTACGGCTACACCTTC. It encodes CAISENRGYGYTF.

The CDR3 reads CAWRHGGSYEQYF. The DNA of the CDR3 is TGTGCCTGGAGACATGGGGGCTCCTACGAGCAGTACTTC. The rearrangement joins TRBV30 to TRBJ2-7; D tentatively fits TRBD1 or TRBD2 (5 bases each). Germline lookup yields CDR1 GTSNPN and CDR2 SVGIG (reference sequence). V lost 3 bases to trimming and J lost 0 bases, with 9 bases between them. The CDR3 runs 13 residues. The full variable domain, completed using reference TRBV30 and TRBJ2-7, is SQTIHQWPATLVQPVGSPLSLECTVEGTSNPNLYWYRQAAGRGLQLLFYSVGIGQISSEVPQNLSASRPQDRQFILSSKKLLLSDSGFYLCAWRHGGSYEQYFGPGTRLTVT.

This clone was detected only a few times. CDR3 DNA sequence: TGCAGCGTTGGAGACAGCAGGGGCGATGGCTACACCTTC. Its translation: CSVGDSRGDGYTF. The rearrangement links TRBV29-1 to TRBJ1-2; possible D gene TRBD1, 6 bases. The germline gives CDR1 SQVTM, CDR2 ANQGSEA. This CDR3 comprises 13 residues. V gave up 4 bases and J gave up 6 bases, with 15 bases separating them.

This chain uses TRBV6-6 with TRBJ2-3; 8 bases fit TRBD2. The CDR3 loop spans 13 amino acids. Trimming cost V 11 bases and J 8 bases; bases outside gene matches: 12. Germline CDR1 and CDR2: MNHNY and SVGAGI (reference sequence). This CDR3 is CAARGANMGTQYF. The CDR3 region has the DNA TGTGCCGCGCGGGGGGCGAATATGGGTACGCAGTATTTT.

Concerning this clone: This sample includes further DNA sequences coding for the same CDR3. J is TRBJ1-2 and V is TRBV5-6; D is uncertain. Germline assignment: CDR1 SGHDT and CDR2 YYEEEE. The V end was cut by 0 bases, the J end by 2 bases, with 5 bases between. The CDR3 length is 13 residues. CDR3 region: CASSLGQNYGYTF. CDR3 sequence (DNA): TGTGCCAGCAGCTTGGGGCAGAACTATGGCTACACCTTC. Filled out from reference TRBV5-6 and TRBJ1-2, the complete variable domain reads DAGVTQSPTHLIKTRGQQVTLRCSPKSGHDTVSWYQQALGQGPQFIFQYYEEEERQRGNFPDRFSGHQFPNYSSELNVNALLLGDSALYLCASSLGQNYGYTFGSGTRLTVV.

This clone came up a few times. The chain carries TRBV7-8 and TRBJ2-2; the match to TRBD1 covers 8 bases. The CDR3 sequence is 15 residues long. The V and J ends lost 1 base and 7 bases, in that order; junction bases with no gene match: 5. The V gene's germline CDR1 is SGHVS and CDR2 FQNEAQ. This CDR3 reads CASSLVPGGSGELFF. CDR3 DNA: TGTGCCAGCAGCTTAGTCCCAGGGGGCAGCGGGGAGCTGTTTTTT.

The chain couples TRBV9 to TRBJ1-2, with D possibly matching TRBD1 (6 bases). CDR1 is SGDLS and CDR2 is YYNGEE in the germline V gene. V lost 3 bases, J lost 2 bases, and 8 bases lay in between. The CDR3 totals 13 residues. The chain's CDR3 is CASSGDRNYGYTF. The CDR3 DNA reads TGTGCCAGCAGCGGAGACAGGAACTATGGCTACACCTTC.

The rearrangement joins TRBV7-8 to TRBJ2-5, with D perhaps being TRBD1 or TRBD2 (5 bases each). Germline CDR1 reads SGHVS; CDR2 reads FQNEAQ. The CDR3 extends over 16 amino acids. The V end was cut by 2 bases, the J end by 5 bases, with 18 bases between. CDR3 bases: TGTGCCAGCAGCTTATGGGGTGGGGGAGCTCGGGAGACCCAGTACTTC. This gives the protein CASSLWGGGARETQYF. The full variable domain, with the rest looked up from reference TRBV7-8 and TRBJ2-5, is GAGVSQSPRYKVAKRGQDVALRCDPISGHVSLFWYQQALGQGPEFLTYFQNEAQLDKSGLPSDRFFAERPEGSVSTLKIQRTQQEDSAVYLCASSLWGGGARETQYFGPGTRLLVL.

The genes are TRBV6-5 and TRBJ1-5; 10 nucleotides line up with TRBD1. The CDR3 length is 14 residues. Germline loops: CDR1 MNHEY, CDR2 SVGAGI. J was trimmed by 6 bases and V by 6 bases; bases with no gene match: 5. The CDR3 spells CASSPDRGGQPQHF. CDR3 coding DNA: TGTGCCAGCAGCCCGGACAGGGGGGGTCAGCCCCAGCATTTT.

The table lists this clone with a few counts. The V call is TRBV4-3, the J call TRBJ2-7; D gene uncertain. CDR1 is LGHNA, CDR2 YSLEER, per germline. V lost 1 base and J lost 2, with 9 bases in between. The CDR3 length is 14 residues. The CDR3 region has the DNA TGCGCCAGCAGCCAAGTATCTGGAACCTACGAGCAGTACTTC. Encoded protein: CASSQVSGTYEQYF.

The V call is TRBV4-1, the J call TRBJ2-3; TRBD2 aligns across 14 bases. The CDR3 length is 17 residues. V shed 3 bases, J shed 4 bases, and the junction held 6 bases outside the gene matches. Germline V CDR1 and CDR2: MGHRA, YSYEKL. In DNA, the CDR3 is TGCGCCAGCAGCCAGACTTGGACTAGCGGGGGGCCAGATACGCAGTATTTT. Residues: CASSQTWTSGGPDTQYF.

This clone occurred a few times. The chain couples TRBV13 to TRBJ2-7, with no clear D. Germline loops: CDR1 PRHDT, CDR2 FYEKMQ (reference sequence). The CDR3 extends over 14 amino acids. Trimming removed 3 bases from V and 3 bases from J, with 12 bases in between. DNA of the CDR3: TGTGCCAGCAGCTTGACCGGACCGGGCTACGAGCAGTACTTC. Residues: CASSLTGPGYEQYF.

For the CDR3, the DNA is TGTGCCACCAGCAGAGATGGGGACAGGGAATATGGCTACACCTTC. Protein: CATSRDGDREYGYTF. V gene TRBV15 combines with J gene TRBJ1-2; 9 bases align to TRBD1. V shed 0 bases, J shed 5 bases, and the junction held 4 bases outside the gene matches. The CDR3 length is 15 residues. Germline V lookup: CDR1 LNHNV, CDR2 YYDKDF (reference sequence).

This clone turned up a few times. The rearrangement uses TRBV29-1 and TRBJ2-3, with 8 positions matching TRBD2. Per germline, CDR1 SQVTM and CDR2 ANQGSEA. This CDR3 spans 12 amino acids. In DNA form, the CDR3 reads TGCACCGGACTAGCCGGCGGAGATACGCAGTATTTT. Translation gives CTGLAGGDTQYF.

The gene calls are TRBV30 and TRBJ2-6; tentative D call: TRBD2 (6 bases). The germline V gene has CDR1 GTSNPN and CDR2 SVGIG (reference sequence). CDR3 length equals 16 residues. V was trimmed by 4 bases and J by 0 bases, leaving 13 bases between them. The CDR3 here is CAWTNFGGSGANVLTF. The CDR3 DNA reads TGTGCCTGGACCAATTTCGGGGGCTCTGGGGCCAACGTCCTGACTTTC. Complete variable domain (other parts from reference TRBV30 and TRBJ2-6): SQTIHQWPATLVQPVGSPLSLECTVEGTSNPNLYWYRQAAGRGLQLLFYSVGIGQISSEVPQNLSASRPQDRQFILSSKKLLLSDSGFYLCAWTNFGGSGANVLTFGAGSRLTVL.

The chain employs TRBV29-1 and TRBJ1-1, with 9 bases lining up with TRBD1. The CDR3 covers 14 residues. CDR1 and CDR2 from the germline V gene are SQVTM and ANQGSEA. The trim removed 1 base at V and 0 bases at J, leaving 0 bases unmatched. CDR3 nucleotide sequence: TGCAGCGTTGAAGGGACAGGGGTGAACACTGAAGCTTTCTTT. It specifies CSVEGTGVNTEAFF.

The chain uses TRBV13 and TRBJ2-1; D might be TRBD1 (6 bases). V lost 5 bases to trimming and J lost 6 bases, with 11 bases between them. Germline CDR1 and CDR2: PRHDT and FYEKMQ (reference sequence). This CDR3 region has 13 residues. The CDR3 loop reads CASSPRDTNEQFF. The CDR3 coding sequence is TGTGCCAGCAGCCCGAGGGACACCAATGAGCAGTTCTTC.

This chain uses TRBV7-2 with TRBJ2-3; D unclear. CDR1 is SGHTA, CDR2 FQGNSA, per germline. V shed 2 bases and J shed 2 bases, with 8 bases lying between them. This CDR3 region has 14 residues. CDR3 sequence (DNA): TGTGCCAGCAGCTTACGGATTTACACAGATACGCAGTATTTT. This codes for CASSLRIYTDTQYF. Full variable domain (outside the CDR3, taken from reference TRBV7-2 and TRBJ2-3): GAGVSQSPSNKVTEKGKDVELRCDPISGHTALYWYRQSLGQGLEFLIYFQGNSAPDKSGLPSDRFSAERTGGSVSTLTIQRTQQEDSAVYLCASSLRIYTDTQYFGPGTRLTVL.

This sequence joins TRBV4-1 and TRBJ2-7; D perhaps matches TRBD1 (5 bases). The CDR3 covers 14 residues. V lost 1 base and J 2 bases, leaving 9 bases between the germline ends. The germline CDR1 and CDR2 sequences are MGHRA and YSYEKL. The CDR3 DNA follows: TGCGCCAGCAGCCAAGGTTCAGGGACCTACGAGCAGTACTTC. It translates to CASSQGSGTYEQYF.

The rearrangement links TRBV29-1 to TRBJ1-2; TRBD1 aligns across 7 bases. Looked up from germline, CDR1 is SQVTM and CDR2 is ANQGSEA. The CDR3 runs to 12 residues. The V and J ends lost 7 bases and 8 bases, in that order; junction bases with no gene match: 10. The CDR3 nucleotides read TGCAGCGGGACACCAGGGGGGAGAGGCTACACCTTC. This gives the protein CSGTPGGRGYTF.

The chain combines TRBV11-2 with TRBJ2-3; D is possibly TRBD1 or TRBD2 (6 bases each). From germline, CDR1 is SGHAT and CDR2 FQNNGV. V was cut by 5 bases and J by 7 bases, with 22 bases left in between. This CDR3 has 16 amino acids. The DNA of the CDR3 is TGTGCCAGCAGCCTCCCGTTAGGGGGGCGGTCCCATACGCAGTATTTT. Residues: CASSLPLGGRSHTQYF.

There are a few counts of this clone. The rearrangement links TRBV6-6 to TRBJ1-2, with D maybe TRBD1 (6 bases). There are 15 residues in the CDR3. CDR1 is MNHNY, CDR2 SVGAGI, per germline (reference sequence). Between the trimmed V and J ends, which lost 5 bases and 2 bases, there was a span of 15 bases. In nucleotides, the CDR3 is TGTGCCAGCAGTCAGCTGATACAGGGAAACTATGGCTACACCTTC. It specifies CASSQLIQGNYGYTF.

This clone was recorded only once. V and J are TRBV25-1 and TRBJ1-6, with D unclear. The V gene lost 8 bases and the J gene lost 8 bases, with 10 bases spanning the gap. CDR3 length: 12 amino acids. Germline V lookup: CDR1 MGHDK, CDR2 SYGVNS. The CDR3 region is CASLGGDSPLHF. For the CDR3, the DNA is TGTGCCAGCTTGGGCGGGGATTCACCCCTCCACTTT.